The present entry profiles one T cell receptor beta chain with its context. The target antigen is unknown. TCRdb keeps only in-frame clones here, not all; method: immunoSEQ multiplex PCR. The sample has tens of thousands of clones, under 90% seen once. The sample is drawn from a study of T cell responses to AZD1222 COVID-19 vaccine. Notes on the study in general: The donor group comprised mostly white British people and more females; the analysis possibly underestimated clonal diversity. Repertoire collection took place solely once the T cell response had peaked.

The CDR3 totals 17 residues. The germline CDR1 and CDR2 sequences are MRHNA and SNTAGT. V gave up 5 bases and J gave up 4 bases; unmatched junction bases: 14. Here the sequenced sample was peripheral blood, taken on day 0 of AZD1222 vaccination. This sequence was found in an adult in good health. The chain combines TRBV6-4 with TRBJ1-2, with 9 positions matching TRBD1. CDR3 protein: CASSLGVAGQGAYGYTF. DNA for the CDR3: TGTGCCAGCAGTTTGGGAGTTGCGGGACAGGGCGCCTATGGCTACACCTTC.